The next 13 T cell receptor beta chains were all read from a single sample in a study of blood T cell repertoires in COVID-19. TCRdb's table, derived via immunoSEQ multiplex PCR, lists solely in-frame clones and lacks some. The sample records hundreds of thousands of clones, about nine tenths being singletons. Source material: peripheral blood. Receptors were obtained from a man younger than 30 with active or convalescent COVID-19.

The V gene is TRBV5-1, the J gene TRBJ2-7; 12 nucleotides agree with TRBD2. The CDR3 length is 17 residues. V dropped 4 bases and J dropped 0; count of bases not matched to a gene: 8. The germline V gene encodes CDR1 SGHRS and CDR2 YFSETQ. CDR3 bases: TGCGCCAGCAGCCTCGGGACTAGCGGGCGACACTCCTACGAGCAGTACTTC. Translation gives CASSLGTSGRHSYEQYF.

The CDR3 sequence: CASSVGTSSYNEQFF. In DNA form, the CDR3 reads TGTGCCAGCAGTGTAGGCACTAGCTCCTACAATGAGCAGTTCTTC. The V gene is TRBV27, the J gene TRBJ2-1; the D gene is possibly TRBD2 (5 bases). The germline V gene has CDR1 MNHEY and CDR2 SMNVEV (reference sequence). CDR3 length equals 15 residues. Trimming stripped 5 bases from V and 0 bases from J, with 11 bases between.

The chain carries TRBV5-1 and TRBJ1-2; perhaps TRBD1 as D (6 bases). This CDR3 region has 14 residues. V lost 3 bases, J lost 6 bases, and 15 bases lay in between. Germline CDR1 is SGHRS and CDR2 is YFSETQ. CDR3 loop: CASSSTGSGDGYTF. The CDR3 region has the DNA TGCGCCAGCAGCTCCACAGGGTCCGGAGATGGCTACACCTTC.

This clone came up once. CDR3 residues: CASSSIRQRFTEAFF. Written as DNA, the CDR3 is TGTGCCAGCAGCTCTATAAGACAGCGTTTCACTGAAGCTTTCTTT. V and J are TRBV13 and TRBJ1-1; D is perhaps TRBD1 (5 bases). Germline V gives CDR1 PRHDT, CDR2 FYEKMQ (reference sequence). V lost 4 bases and J lost 4, with 16 bases in between. The CDR3 length is 15 residues.

This chain uses TRBV19 with TRBJ2-2; 9 nucleotides agree with TRBD2. Germline V gives CDR1 LNHDA, CDR2 SQIVND (reference sequence). This CDR3 spans 15 amino acids. V was clipped by 6 bases and J by 5 bases; unmatched bases: 7. CDR3 sequence: CASRNRAGGTGELFF. The CDR3 DNA reads as TGTGCCAGTAGAAATCGAGCGGGGGGTACCGGGGAGCTGTTTTTT.

The CDR3 reads CASSLDRGGVYGYTF. CDR3 sequence (DNA): TGCGCCAGCAGCTTGGATCGGGGGGGAGTTTATGGCTACACCTTC. The chain has TRBV5-1 and TRBJ1-2; D is possibly TRBD1 (5 bases). The length of the CDR3 is 15 residues. V shed 0 bases and J shed 5 bases, with 14 bases lying between them. Germline V gene sequence: CDR1 SGHRS, CDR2 YFSETQ.

The chain links TRBV21-1 to TRBJ2-1; TRBD2, the table's D call, was not compared with the DNA. TRBV21-1 is classified as a pseudogene. The CDR3 sequence is 17 residues long. CDR3 DNA sequence: TGTGCCAGCAGCTTCAAATGGAGGGGCGCCATCGGCAATGAGCAGTTCTTC. Its protein is CASSFKWRGAIGNEQFF.

The rearrangement links TRBV5-4 to TRBJ2-1; 9 positions agree with TRBD2. There are 14 residues in the CDR3. Germline loops: CDR1 SGHNT, CDR2 YYREEE (reference sequence). The CDR3 DNA reads as TGTGTGTCGTGGCCTAGCGGGACCTACAATGAGCAGTTCTTC. As protein: CVSWPSGTYNEQFF.

This clone was observed a handful of times. The chain couples TRBV2 to TRBJ1-6; 8 nucleotides align to TRBD1. The CDR3 loop spans 13 amino acids. Looked up from germline, CDR1 is SNHLY and CDR2 is FYNNEI. V shed 6 bases and J 10 bases; nucleotides not matched to a gene: 5. The DNA for the CDR3 is TGTGCCAGCAGAGGACAGGGAGCCTCACCCCTCCACTTT. It yields the protein CASRGQGASPLHF.

This clone was counted between two and nine times. The V call is TRBV4-1, the J call TRBJ2-7, with 7 bases identical to TRBD1. The germline V gene has CDR1 MGHRA and CDR2 YSYEKL. V was pared by 4 bases and J by 5 bases, with 8 bases of the junction left unmatched. The CDR3 is made up of 14 amino acids. The DNA for the CDR3 is TGCGCCAGCAGCCTCCGACAGGGTCTGAACGAGCAGTACTTC. It translates to CASSLRQGLNEQYF.

J is TRBJ2-7 and V is TRBV6-5; TRBD1 is a possible D gene (6 bases). The V end lost 2 bases, the J end lost 0 bases, and 11 bases lay between the germline ends. CDR1 is MNHEY and CDR2 is SVGAGI in the germline V gene. This CDR3 has 15 amino acids. In nucleotides, the CDR3 is TGTGCCAGCAGTTACGCGCAGGGGATCTCCTACGAGCAGTACTTC. This translates into CASSYAQGISYEQYF.

With respect to this clone: The identical CDR3 is also encoded by other nucleotide sequences in the sample. The rearrangement links TRBV18 to TRBJ1-1; D is possibly TRBD1 (5 bases). Trimming removed 3 bases at V and 0 bases at J, with 11 bases between. This CDR3 is built from 15 residues. CDR1 and CDR2 (germline): KGHSH, LQKENI. Here the CDR3 DNA reads TGTGCCAGCTCACCCCTTGACAGCTTGAACACTGAAGCTTTCTTT. This codes for CASSPLDSLNTEAFF.

This chain joins TRBV5-1 and TRBJ1-4; 7 nucleotides match TRBD1. The germline V gene encodes CDR1 SGHRS and CDR2 YFSETQ. The CDR3 is made up of 15 amino acids. With V trimmed by 4 bases and J by 3 bases, 6 bases remained unmatched. The CDR3 DNA reads as TGCGCCAGCAGCGCTAGGGACAGTCCTAATGAAAAACTGTTTTTT. Translated: CASSARDSPNEKLFF.